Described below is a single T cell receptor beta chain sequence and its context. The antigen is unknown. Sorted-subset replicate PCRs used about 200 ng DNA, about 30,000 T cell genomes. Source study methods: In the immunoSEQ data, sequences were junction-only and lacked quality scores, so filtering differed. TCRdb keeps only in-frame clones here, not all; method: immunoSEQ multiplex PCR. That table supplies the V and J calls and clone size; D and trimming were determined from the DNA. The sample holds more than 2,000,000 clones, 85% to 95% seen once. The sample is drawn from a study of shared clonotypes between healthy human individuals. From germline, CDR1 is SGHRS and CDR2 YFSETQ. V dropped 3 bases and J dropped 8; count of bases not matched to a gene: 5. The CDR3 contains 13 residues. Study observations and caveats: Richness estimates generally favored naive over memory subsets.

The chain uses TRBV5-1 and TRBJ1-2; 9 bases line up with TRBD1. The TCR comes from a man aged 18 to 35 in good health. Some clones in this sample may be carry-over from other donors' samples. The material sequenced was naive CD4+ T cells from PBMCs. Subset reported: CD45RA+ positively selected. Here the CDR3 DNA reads TGCGCCAGCAGCTGGGGACAGGGACCCGGCTACACCTTC. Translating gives CASSWGQGPGYTF.